The 15 T cell receptor beta chains below come from one sample, sequenced in a study of blood T cell repertoires in COVID-19 (TCRdb year 2020). Library method: the immunoSEQ multiplex PCR assay. Sourced from immuneACCESS, this table was stored by TCRdb with only in-frame sequences that have V and J called. A share of the clones is absent; for the studies checked, an unresolved V gene accounts for under half, and the remainder has no known explanation. This sample is represented by approximately 260,000 clones; roughly 89% of them were singletons. The ten largest clones take up less than 5% of the sample. The specimen sequenced was peripheral blood. All receptors derive from a woman in her forties who had recovered from COVID-19.

The chain is built from TRBV7-6 and TRBJ2-5; 7 bases map to TRBD1. The CDR3 totals 17 residues. Unmatched junction bases numbered 15, after V lost 5 bases and J lost 3 bases. Looked up from germline, CDR1 is SGHVS and CDR2 is FNYEAQ. CDR3 amino acids: CASSNAGPGTAEETQYF. The DNA for the CDR3 is TGTGCCAGCAGCAATGCCGGACCCGGGACAGCTGAAGAGACCCAGTACTTC.

This clone has more than one count but fewer than ten. This rearrangement joins TRBV30 to TRBJ2-3; D is perhaps TRBD1 (5 bases). CDR3 length equals 14 residues. V was clipped by 1 base and J by 6 bases, with 14 bases between them. CDR1 is GTSNPN, CDR2 SVGIG, per germline (reference sequence). CDR3 amino acids: CAWSEAVGLDTQYF. CDR3 sequence (DNA): TGTGCCTGGAGTGAAGCCGTGGGGCTGGATACGCAGTATTTT.

The chain combines TRBV3-1 (or the pseudogene TRBV3-2) with TRBJ2-1; maybe TRBD2 (6 bases). CDR3 size: 16 residues. The germline V and J ends were trimmed by 0 bases and 0 bases, with 9 bases remaining between them. Germline V gene sequence: CDR1 LGHDT, CDR2 YNNKEL (reference sequence). CDR3 in amino acids: CASSQDRGSSYNEQFF. The DNA for the CDR3 is TGTGCCAGCAGCCAAGATCGGGGGAGCTCCTACAATGAGCAGTTCTTC.

This sequence joins TRBV27 and TRBJ1-2, with TRBD1 as a possible D gene (6 bases). Trimming took 5 bases from V and 7 from J, leaving 23 bases between them. The germline CDR1 and CDR2 sequences are MNHEY and SMNVEV (reference sequence). This CDR3 region has 16 residues. CDR3 bases: TGTGCCAGCAGTGGGCAGTATGTACAGGGTAAAGTTGGCTACACCTTC. Translating gives CASSGQYVQGKVGYTF.

The V call is TRBV12-3 or TRBV12-4, the J call TRBJ1-1; D remains unclear. The CDR3 has 13 amino acids. V was clipped by 2 bases and J by 4 bases, with 8 bases between them. CDR3 protein: CASSLMGSTEAFF. CDR3 DNA: TGTGCCAGCAGTTTAATGGGGAGCACTGAAGCTTTCTTT.

The rearrangement uses TRBV27 and TRBJ2-3; no firm D call. This CDR3 contains 14 residues. Trimming left V 8 bases short and J 0 bases short, with 12 bases between. Germline values: CDR1 MNHEY, CDR2 SMNVEV (reference sequence). DNA for the CDR3: TGTGCCAGCGCCCACTTACGGAGCACAGATACGCAGTATTTT. Encoded protein: CASAHLRSTDTQYF.

This chain links TRBV5-5 with TRBJ2-7; 10 nucleotides align to TRBD2. The V gene end was trimmed by 2 bases and the J gene end by 1 base; junction bases not matched to a gene: 3. CDR1 SGHKS and CDR2 YYEKEE come from the germline V gene (reference sequence). CDR3 size: 15 residues. CDR3 region: CASSLAGGTSYEQYF. In DNA form, the CDR3 reads TGTGCCAGCAGCTTAGCGGGGGGGACTTCCTACGAGCAGTACTTC.

This clone was seen only a few times. The chain uses TRBV28 and TRBJ1-6; D unclear. The CDR3 extends over 12 amino acids. Between the trimmed V and J ends, which lost 2 bases and 10 bases, there was a span of 6 bases. From germline, CDR1 is MDHEN and CDR2 SYDVKM. The CDR3 region has the DNA TGTGCCAGCAGTTTACGCCGGTCACCCCTCCACTTT. This gives the protein CASSLRRSPLHF.

The chain carries TRBV5-4 and TRBJ2-2; 9 bases line up with TRBD2. The ends lost 2 bases at V and 5 bases at J; junction bases unmatched: 7. The V gene's germline CDR1 is SGHNT and CDR2 YYREEE (reference sequence). This CDR3 is 16 amino acids long. The CDR3 region is CASSLGLAGQTGELFF. CDR3 in DNA: TGTGCCAGCAGCTTAGGGCTAGCGGGGCAAACCGGGGAGCTGTTTTTT.

The V call is TRBV30, the J call TRBJ1-2; D unresolved. V lost 4 bases, J lost 5 bases, and 8 bases lay in between. From germline, CDR1 is GTSNPN and CDR2 SVGIG (reference sequence). This CDR3 is 11 amino acids long. The CDR3 sequence is CAWKANYGYTF. Here the CDR3 DNA reads TGTGCCTGGAAAGCGAATTATGGCTACACCTTC.

This chain joins TRBV5-6 and TRBJ2-3, with 9 positions matching TRBD2. This CDR3 is built from 16 residues. CDR1 is SGHDT, CDR2 YYEEEE, per germline. The V gene end was trimmed by 1 base and the J gene end by 0 bases; junction bases not matched to a gene: 3. The CDR3 DNA follows: TGTGCCAGCAGCTTGATCGGACTAGCGAGCACAGATACGCAGTATTTT. It encodes CASSLIGLASTDTQYF.

The J gene is TRBJ1-2, the V gene TRBV7-9; 9 bases are shared with TRBD1. From germline, CDR1 is SEHNR and CDR2 FQNEAQ (reference sequence). The junction had 6 bases not matched to a gene; V was cut back by 0 bases and J by 13 bases. This CDR3 is 13 amino acids long. The CDR3 loop is CASSLAGDRDGTF. The CDR3 region has the DNA TGTGCCAGCAGCTTAGCTGGGGACAGGGACGGCACCTTC.

The rearrangement joins TRBV2 to TRBJ1-4; a possible D gene is TRBD1 (5 bases). This CDR3 is 14 amino acids long. Per germline, CDR1 SNHLY and CDR2 FYNNEI. The V gene lost 7 bases and the J gene lost 6 bases, with 15 bases spanning the gap. The CDR3 DNA follows: TGTGCCAGCATTCCAGGGTGGAAGGATGAAAAACTGTTTTTT. It is translated as CASIPGWKDEKLFF.

Comments on this clone: Within the sample, other DNA sequences also encode this same CDR3. The rearrangement links TRBV5-1 to TRBJ1-5, with 12 bases matching TRBD1. The CDR3 sequence is 15 residues long. Germline V gives CDR1 SGHRS, CDR2 YFSETQ. V shed 4 bases, J shed 6 bases, and the junction held 5 bases outside the gene matches. CDR3 region: CASSLGQGAGQPQHF. The CDR3 DNA follows: TGCGCCAGCAGCCTGGGACAGGGGGCCGGTCAGCCCCAGCATTTT.

V usage is TRBV4-1 and J usage is TRBJ1-2, with a possible D match to TRBD1 (5 bases). The V gene lost 2 bases and the J gene lost 5 bases, with 18 bases spanning the gap. This CDR3 is built from 16 residues. Germline V gene sequence: CDR1 MGHRA, CDR2 YSYEKL. In DNA form, the CDR3 reads TGCGCCAGCAGCCAACTCTCTCGGGGGTGGGAGTATGGCTACACCTTC. Translated: CASSQLSRGWEYGYTF.